This is a list of T cell receptor beta chains from one sample in a study of blood T cell repertoires in COVID-19. TCRdb keeps only in-frame clones here, not all; method: immunoSEQ multiplex PCR. Of more than 150,000 clones in the sample, around 90% were seen once. What was sequenced was peripheral blood. These receptors all stem from a man aged 55 to 70 with COVID-19, enrolled during active disease. Each CDR3 is given with its conserved first and last residue. Each record gives: V gene, clone size, D gene, J gene, CDR3 DNA, CDR3 protein. A D gene is named only where the DNA matches it firmly. Rows give clone size only sometimes, using once, few, many, or a class for an expanded clone.

TRBV7-9,NA,NA,TRBJ1-3,TGTGCCAGCAGCTTTGGCAGCTCTGGAAACACCATATATTTT,CASSFGSSGNTIYF
TRBV5-4,NA,NA,TRBJ2-1,TGTGCCAGCAGCTTGGATGGGCCGCCGACTGAGCAGTTCTTC,CASSLDGPPTEQFF
TRBV5-4,NA,TRBD2,TRBJ2-3,TGTGCCAGCAGCTTGGGGTCTAGCGGGAGACCATTAAATACGCAGTATTTT,CASSLGSSGRPLNTQYF
TRBV5-8,NA,NA,TRBJ2-5,TGTGCCAGCAGCTCCCGTAGAGCGGCCCAAGAGACCCAGTACTTC,CASSSRRAAQETQYF
TRBV28,NA,NA,TRBJ1-2,TGTGCCAGCAGTTTCAGACAGGCGAGCTATGGCTACACCTTC,CASSFRQASYGYTF
TRBV7-9,NA,NA,TRBJ1-2,TGTGCCAGCAGCTTAGGAGCCCTCGGGTTGGATGGCTACACCTTC,CASSLGALGLDGYTF
TRBV7-9,once,TRBD1,TRBJ2-5,TGTGCCAGCAGCCGGGACAGGGGACTAGAGACCCAGTACTTC,CASSRDRGLETQYF
TRBV4-3,NA,NA,TRBJ2-3,TGCGCCAGCAGCCCCCTCGCCCTCGGAGTCAGCACAGATACGCAGTATTTT,CASSPLALGVSTDTQYF
TRBV27,NA,NA,TRBJ1-1,TGTGCCAGCACCTCGAACCTGGCTGGCACTGAAGCTTTCTTT,CASTSNLAGTEAFF
TRBV11-3,NA,NA,TRBJ1-1,TGTGCCAGCAGCTTTCGACAGAACACTGAAGCTTTCTTT,CASSFRQNTEAFF
TRBV15,NA,TRBD1,TRBJ1-4,TGTGCCACCAGCAGAGCTCAGGGGGGAACTAATGAAAAACTGTTTTTT,CATSRAQGGTNEKLFF